The 26 T cell receptor beta chains listed next were all sequenced from one sample in a study of CD8 T cells in ankylosing spondylitis. A single record per CDR3 protein comes from TCRdb applying MiXCR to the 5' RACE reads. The sample records 250,000 to 350,000 distinct CDR3 sequences, less than 25% being singletons. Sequencing was carried out using blood, either unsorted or a sorted T cell fraction (not recorded which). All receptors come from a female donor with ankylosing spondylitis or in good health (not recorded which).

V gene TRBV12-3 or TRBV12-4 combines with J gene TRBJ1-5, with D maybe TRBD1 (5 bases). The CDR3 is 15 amino acids. Trimming took off 8 bases at V and 6 bases at J, with 20 bases between the two ends. Here the CDR3 reads CASSGGIYGGQPQHF. As DNA, the CDR3 is TGTGCCAGCTCGGGGGGGATATATGGTGGTCAGCCCCAGCATTTT.

The chain recombines TRBV12-3 or TRBV12-4 with TRBJ1-1, with D uncertain. V was trimmed by 3 bases and J by 6 bases, leaving 14 bases between them. This CDR3 region has 14 residues. The CDR3 sequence: CASSFSGEVPEAFF. The DNA of the CDR3 is TGTGCCAGCAGTTTCTCCGGGGAAGTCCCTGAAGCTTTCTTT.

This rearrangement joins TRBV6-1 to TRBJ2-3, with a possible D match to TRBD2 (5 bases). Germline loops: CDR1 MNHNS, CDR2 SASEGT. CDR3 length: 15 amino acids. The ends were cut back, 2 bases at V and 3 bases at J, with 12 bases in the middle. CDR3 sequence: CASSEIRSGTDTQYF. The CDR3 DNA reads TGTGCCAGCAGTGAAATCCGGTCGGGGACAGATACGCAGTATTTT.

The rearrangement joins TRBV20-1 to TRBJ2-7; perhaps TRBD2 as D (6 bases). Looked up from germline, CDR1 is DFQATT and CDR2 is SNEGSKA (reference sequence). This CDR3 has 12 amino acids. The V and J ends lost 6 bases and 4 bases respectively, with 13 bases between them. CDR3 loop: CSADRDSYEQYF. The CDR3 nucleotides are TGCAGTGCAGACCGGGACTCTTACGAGCAGTACTTC.

V usage is TRBV12-3 or TRBV12-4 and J usage is TRBJ2-7, with 7 bases aligning to TRBD1. The CDR3 covers 14 residues. V was pared by 5 bases and J by 7 bases, with 11 bases of the junction left unmatched. CDR3 protein: CASSPRDRVREQYF. The CDR3, as DNA: TGTGCCAGCAGTCCGCGCGACAGGGTAAGGGAGCAGTACTTC.

A few counts support this clonotype. The V gene is TRBV5-1, the J gene TRBJ1-6, with D perhaps matching TRBD1 (6 bases). V lost 3 bases and J lost 9, with 16 bases in between. Germline V CDR1 and CDR2: SGHRS, YFSETQ. This CDR3 is 15 amino acids long. CDR3 in DNA: TGCGCCAGCAGCTCGGACTGGACAGCGACTTCACCCCTCCACTTT. Amino acid sequence: CASSSDWTATSPLHF.

The chain links TRBV10-3 to TRBJ2-1; D not certain. Trimming shortened V by 4 bases and J by 5 bases, and 9 bases separated the two germline ends. CDR3 length equals 13 residues. Germline V gene sequence: CDR1 ENHRY, CDR2 SYGVKD. CDR3 protein: CAISGWDNNEQFF. The CDR3 DNA follows: TGTGCCATCAGTGGTTGGGATAACAATGAGCAGTTCTTC.

Ten or more counts support this clonotype. The chain carries TRBV5-5 and TRBJ2-3, with 9 bases lining up with TRBD2. Germline CDR1 and CDR2: SGHKS and YYEKEE (reference sequence). This CDR3 region has 15 residues. V was clipped by 0 bases and J by 3 bases; unmatched bases: 2. This CDR3 is CASSLVAGVTDTQYF. The CDR3 bases are TGTGCCAGCAGCTTGGTAGCGGGAGTAACAGATACGCAGTATTTT.

The chain joins TRBV7-8 to TRBJ2-3; 8 nucleotides line up with TRBD1. This CDR3 contains 15 residues. The germline gives CDR1 SGHVS, CDR2 FQNEAQ. After removal of 5 bases from V and 0 bases from J, the junction contained 4 bases not matched to a gene. The CDR3 is CASSRQGSSTDTQYF. DNA for the CDR3: TGTGCCAGCAGCCGACAGGGGTCTAGCACAGATACGCAGTATTTT.

In this sample, this clonotype turned up a few times. The rearrangement links TRBV11-2 to TRBJ2-2; 7 bases agree with TRBD2. Trimming at V came to 2 bases and at J to 1 base, leaving 10 bases not matched to a gene. The CDR3 consists of 18 residues. CDR1 and CDR2 (germline): SGHAT, FQNNGV. Here the CDR3 reads CASSLWTGGFRNTGELFF. CDR3 nucleotides: TGTGCCAGCAGCTTATGGACGGGAGGTTTCAGGAACACCGGGGAGCTGTTTTTT.

The CDR3 DNA follows: TGTGCCAGCACCGCCAGACAGGGCTACGAGCAGTACTTC. It yields the protein CASTARQGYEQYF. The chain is built from TRBV27 and TRBJ2-7, with 7 bases fitting TRBD1. The CDR3 loop spans 13 amino acids. The trim removed 7 bases at V and 3 bases at J, leaving 6 bases unmatched. Germline V lookup: CDR1 MNHEY, CDR2 SMNVEV (reference sequence).

This rearrangement joins TRBV12-3 or TRBV12-4 to TRBJ2-7; 9 nucleotides match TRBD1. CDR3 length equals 15 residues. Trimming took 8 bases from V and 0 from J; bases not matched to a gene: 8. The CDR3 DNA follows: TGTGCCAGCTGCTCCCGGACAGGGGTCTCCTACGAGCAGTACTTC. This gives the protein CASCSRTGVSYEQYF.

Only a few counts were recorded for this clonotype. The chain combines TRBV6-1 with TRBJ2-7; perhaps D is TRBD1 or TRBD2 (5 bases each). From germline, CDR1 is MNHNS and CDR2 SASEGT. The length of the CDR3 is 15 residues. V shed 6 bases and J shed 6 bases, with 21 bases lying between them. The CDR3 protein is CASSLKGWGSGEQYF. The CDR3 nucleotides read TGTGCCAGCAGCCTCAAAGGTTGGGGGAGCGGCGAGCAGTACTTC.

This clonotype turned up a few times. The chain uses TRBV20-1 and TRBJ1-5; D may be TRBD1 (5 bases). Trimming left V 0 bases short and J 0 bases short, with 15 bases between. The CDR3 extends over 17 amino acids. Looked up from germline, CDR1 is DFQATT and CDR2 is SNEGSKA (reference sequence). The CDR3 is CSARDRGGQYSNQPQHF. The CDR3 DNA reads TGCAGTGCTAGAGATAGGGGAGGACAATATAGCAATCAGCCCCAGCATTTT.

The V call is TRBV5-1, the J call TRBJ2-7; no reliable D call. V lost 0 bases and J 6 bases, leaving 13 bases between the germline ends. Per germline, CDR1 SGHRS and CDR2 YFSETQ. CDR3 length: 14 residues. The chain's CDR3 is CASSLGVDITEQYF. Here the CDR3 DNA reads TGCGCCAGCAGCTTGGGCGTGGATATCACCGAGCAGTACTTC.

This clonotype was observed a few times. This chain links TRBV29-1 with TRBJ1-2; D gene uncertain. Germline values: CDR1 SQVTM, CDR2 ANQGSEA. Trimming removed 6 bases from V and 6 bases from J, with 14 bases in between. The CDR3 is made up of 12 amino acids. As DNA, the CDR3 is TGCAGCGTCGGACGGTCTATGGATGGCTACACCTTC. It specifies CSVGRSMDGYTF. Together with reference TRBV29-1 and TRBJ1-2, the CDR3 gives the full variable domain: SAVISQKPSRDICQRGTSLTIQCQVDSQVTMMFWYRQQPGQSLTLIATANQGSEATYESGFVIDKFPISRPNLTFSTLTVSNMSPEDSSIYLCSVGRSMDGYTFGSGTRLTVV.

This clonotype came up a few times. In DNA, the CDR3 is TGTGCCAGCAGCCAGGGCCGCTATGGCTACACCTTC. This sequence encodes CASSQGRYGYTF. This chain uses TRBV2 with TRBJ1-2; a weak D match, TRBD1 (5 bases). This CDR3 region has 12 residues. Germline CDR1 is SNHLY and CDR2 is FYNNEI. V was cut by 6 bases and J by 4 bases, with 9 bases left in between.

In its sample, this clonotype was seen a few times. The gene calls are TRBV6-2 or TRBV6-3 and TRBJ1-2; D uncertain. This CDR3 has 12 amino acids. Germline V CDR1 and CDR2: MNHEY, SVGEGT. The V gene lost 0 bases and the J gene lost 9 bases, with 8 bases spanning the gap. DNA of the CDR3: TGTGCCAGCAGTTACTCCGGACCAAGCTACACCTTC. Encoded protein: CASSYSGPSYTF.

The sample holds a few counts of this clonotype. The gene calls are TRBV20-1 and TRBJ2-1; D might be TRBD1 (5 bases). The CDR3 is 13 residues long. With 5 bases removed from V and 4 bases from J, the gap between germline ends came to 12 bases. The germline gives CDR1 DFQATT, CDR2 SNEGSKA (reference sequence). CDR3 DNA sequence: TGCAGTGCTGCCGTGACAGAGTACAATGAGCAGTTCTTC. This codes for CSAAVTEYNEQFF.

This clonotype was detected many times. V is TRBV10-3 and J is TRBJ2-3; the D is unclear. The V gene's germline CDR1 is ENHRY and CDR2 SYGVKD. This CDR3 spans 14 amino acids. V lost 5 bases and J 0 bases, leaving 9 bases between the germline ends. CDR3: CAISQSTSTDTQYF. DNA for the CDR3: TGTGCCATCAGTCAGAGTACTAGCACAGATACGCAGTATTTT.

The chain uses TRBV10-2 and TRBJ2-7; weak D call: TRBD1 (5 bases). The V end was cut by 3 bases, the J end by 11 bases, with 14 bases between. The length of the CDR3 is 12 residues. Germline CDR1 and CDR2: WSHSY and SAAADI. CDR3 nucleotides: TGCGCCAGCAGTGACCGTGGGGCATCGAAGTACTTC. This gives the protein CASSDRGASKYF.

V usage is TRBV29-1 and J usage is TRBJ2-2; 7 bases agree with TRBD2. V was pared by 6 bases and J by 6 bases, with 13 bases of the junction left unmatched. Per germline, CDR1 SQVTM and CDR2 ANQGSEA. The CDR3 extends over 15 amino acids. The CDR3 spells CSVAKRAGEAGELFF. The CDR3 bases are TGCAGCGTAGCTAAGCGGGCGGGGGAGGCCGGGGAGCTGTTTTTT.

The CDR3 sequence: CASSNRGLAGLQETQYF. CDR3 in DNA: TGTGCCAGCTCCAATAGGGGACTAGCGGGACTCCAAGAGACCCAGTACTTC. The J gene is TRBJ2-5, the V gene TRBV28; 13 nucleotides match TRBD2. J lost 1 base, V lost 8 bases, and 10 bases had no gene match. Per the germline V gene, CDR1 is MDHEN and CDR2 is SYDVKM. The CDR3 runs 17 residues. Together with reference TRBV28 and TRBJ2-5, the CDR3 gives the full variable domain: DVKVTQSSRYLVKRTGEKVFLECVQDMDHENMFWYRQDPGLGLRLIYFSYDVKMKEKGDIPEGYSVSREKKERFSLILESASTNQTSMYLCASSNRGLAGLQETQYFGPGTRLLVL.

The chain couples TRBV20-1 to TRBJ1-2, with a tentative D call TRBD1 (6 bases). The ends were cut back, 3 bases at V and 8 bases at J, with 13 bases in the middle. This CDR3 spans 12 amino acids. CDR1 DFQATT and CDR2 SNEGSKA come from the germline V gene (reference sequence). The CDR3: CSARWGRGGYTF. CDR3 nucleotides: TGCAGTGCTAGGTGGGGGCGAGGCGGCTACACCTTC.

The chain employs TRBV2 and TRBJ2-7; D not resolved. The germline V and J ends were trimmed by 2 bases and 1 base, with 12 bases remaining between them. The V gene's germline CDR1 is SNHLY and CDR2 FYNNEI. The CDR3 is made up of 15 amino acids. The CDR3 DNA follows: TGTGCCAGCAGTGAAATACGGTTTGATTCCTACGAGCAGTACTTC. Amino acids: CASSEIRFDSYEQYF.

In its sample, this clonotype was seen many times. The chain links TRBV20-1 to TRBJ2-3; 10 bases line up with TRBD2. This CDR3 spans 11 amino acids. J was trimmed by 8 bases and V by 8 bases; bases with no gene match: 4. In germline, CDR1 is DFQATT, CDR2 SNEGSKA (reference sequence). CDR3 coding DNA: TGCAGTCCCCAGCGGGAGGGTACGCAGTATTTT. Its translation: CSPQREGTQYF.